Shown below are 31 T cell receptor beta chains from a single sample sequenced in a study of blood T cell repertoires in COVID-19. The method was immunoSEQ multiplex PCR; TCRdb's version includes in-frame clones alone and lacks a portion of them. The table lists some 200,000 clones, around 73% of them singletons, with around 15% in the top ten. Sequenced material: PBMCs or T cells enriched from blood (not recorded which). The receptors shown here come from a woman between 50 and 59 years old who had recovered from COVID-19.

The chain has TRBV30 and TRBJ1-1; D might be TRBD1 (6 bases). CDR1 is GTSNPN and CDR2 is SVGIG in the germline V gene (reference sequence). V was cut by 0 bases and J by 6 bases, with 17 bases left in between. This CDR3 comprises 15 residues. The CDR3 coding sequence is TGTGCCTGGAGTGTACGACAGGCTCAATGGGCTGAAGCTTTCTTT. Protein product: CAWSVRQAQWAEAFF.

The gene calls are TRBV6-1 and TRBJ2-7, with TRBD1 matching 7 bases. Germline V gene sequence: CDR1 MNHNS, CDR2 SASEGT. This CDR3 has 15 amino acids. J was trimmed by 3 bases and V by 0 bases; bases with no gene match: 5. In nucleotides, the CDR3 is TGTGCCAGCAGTGAAGCGCAATCAGGGGGCTACGAGCAGTACTTC. This sequence encodes CASSEAQSGGYEQYF.

The chain couples TRBV2 to TRBJ1-5; D uncertain. The germline V gene has CDR1 SNHLY and CDR2 FYNNEI. This CDR3 spans 14 amino acids. The V gene lost 6 bases and the J gene lost 1 base, with 10 bases spanning the gap. This CDR3 is CASREGSSNQPQHF. The CDR3 region has the DNA TGTGCCAGCAGAGAGGGCTCGAGCAATCAGCCCCAGCATTTT.

The chain is built from TRBV28 and TRBJ2-5; D may be TRBD1 (5 bases). V lost 6 bases, J lost 3 bases, and 11 bases lay in between. Germline-derived CDR1 and CDR2 are MDHEN and SYDVKM. The CDR3 sequence is 13 residues long. The CDR3 DNA reads TGTGCCAGCAGCTATGGGGCTGAAGAGACCCAGTACTTC. Its protein is CASSYGAEETQYF.

This clone was found once. The J gene is TRBJ2-7, the V gene TRBV11-2, with D perhaps TRBD1 (5 bases). The germline V gene encodes CDR1 SGHAT and CDR2 FQNNGV. This CDR3 comprises 13 residues. Trimming removed 1 base at V and 3 bases at J, with 7 bases between. DNA of the CDR3: TGTGCCAGCAGCTTAGCAGGGTTCTACGAGCAGTACTTC. Its translation: CASSLAGFYEQYF. Drawing the rest from reference TRBV11-2 and TRBJ2-7, the complete variable domain is EAGVAQSPRYKIIEKRQSVAFWCNPISGHATLYWYQQILGQGPKLLIQFQNNGVVDDSQLPKDRFSAERLKGVDSTLKIQPAKLEDSAVYLCASSLAGFYEQYFGPGTRLTVT.

The chain recombines TRBV5-1 with TRBJ2-3; 9 bases are a match to TRBD2. Trimming took 0 bases from V and 0 from J; bases not matched to a gene: 8. Germline lookup yields CDR1 SGHRS and CDR2 YFSETQ. CDR3 length equals 18 residues. The CDR3 protein is CASSLGSGRGASTDTQYF. CDR3 bases: TGCGCCAGCAGCTTGGGTAGCGGGAGAGGGGCTAGCACAGATACGCAGTATTTT.

V and J are TRBV30 and TRBJ2-5, with D perhaps matching TRBD2 (5 bases). V lost 1 base and J lost 5, with 11 bases in between. CDR1 and CDR2 (germline): GTSNPN, SVGIG (reference sequence). This CDR3 is 13 amino acids long. The CDR3: CAWSGELWETQYF. CDR3 in DNA: TGTGCCTGGAGTGGGGAGCTTTGGGAGACCCAGTACTTC.

This clone was detected only a few times. The V call is TRBV7-2, the J call TRBJ2-6; TRBD1 might be the D (5 bases). CDR3 length: 16 residues. V gave up 1 base and J gave up 4 bases, with 11 bases separating them. Germline V gene data show CDR1 as SGHTA and CDR2 as FQGNSA. The CDR3 nucleotides are TGTGCCAGCAGCTTAGTTCAGGGCTCGGGGGCCAACGTCCTGACTTTC. This gives the protein CASSLVQGSGANVLTF.

This clone was detected once. The V call is TRBV30, the J call TRBJ2-5, with TRBD1 identical over 9 bases. Germline V gene data show CDR1 as GTSNPN and CDR2 as SVGIG (reference sequence). Trimming cost V 1 base and J 11 bases; bases outside gene matches: 2. The CDR3 consists of 11 residues. The CDR3 coding sequence is TGTGCCTGGAGTGCGGGGACAGGGCAGTACTTC. Encoded protein: CAWSAGTGQYF.

This clone occurred a few times. This chain connects TRBV2 to TRBJ1-5; D perhaps matches TRBD1 (6 bases). V dropped 6 bases and J dropped 1 base, with 13 bases sitting between them. In germline, CDR1 is SNHLY, CDR2 FYNNEI. CDR3 length: 15 residues. As DNA, the CDR3 is TGTGCCAGCAGGAACAGGGCAGTCAGCAATCAGCCCCAGCATTTT. It codes for CASRNRAVSNQPQHF.

This clone appeared once. The J gene is TRBJ1-4, the V gene TRBV2, with no clear D. The CDR3 consists of 13 residues. V was cut by 8 bases and J by 3 bases, with 10 bases left in between. In germline, CDR1 is SNHLY, CDR2 FYNNEI. The CDR3 region is CASGRVPNEKLFF. CDR3 nucleotide sequence: TGTGCCAGCGGGCGGGTCCCTAATGAAAAACTGTTTTTT.

V and J are TRBV5-1 and TRBJ2-7; D is unclear. This CDR3 is 13 amino acids long. Trimming removed 0 bases from V and 6 bases from J, with 10 bases in between. Germline V CDR1 and CDR2: SGHRS, YFSETQ. Here the CDR3 DNA reads TGCGCCAGCAGCTTGGTTCACGGTGGCGAGCAGTACTTC. Its translation is CASSLVHGGEQYF.

This chain joins TRBV28 and TRBJ2-6, with 11 bases aligning to TRBD2. The CDR3 is 17 residues long. In germline, CDR1 is MDHEN, CDR2 SYDVKM. Trimming cost V 8 bases and J 2 bases; bases outside gene matches: 8. The CDR3 bases are TGTGCCAGCGTAGCGGGAGGGACCTTAGCTGGGGCCAACGTCCTGACTTTC. It yields the protein CASVAGGTLAGANVLTF.

This clone was seen only once. This chain links TRBV30 with TRBJ1-3; D perhaps matches TRBD1 (6 bases). Trimming left V 4 bases short and J 2 bases short, with 9 bases between. The CDR3 extends over 13 amino acids. CDR1 GTSNPN and CDR2 SVGIG come from the germline V gene (reference sequence). The CDR3 sequence is CAWTRTAGNTIYF. The CDR3 DNA is TGTGCCTGGACTAGGACAGCTGGAAACACCATATATTTT. The full variable domain, completed using reference TRBV30 and TRBJ1-3, is SQTIHQWPATLVQPVGSPLSLECTVEGTSNPNLYWYRQAAGRGLQLLFYSVGIGQISSEVPQNLSASRPQDRQFILSSKKLLLSDSGFYLCAWTRTAGNTIYFGEGSWLTVV.

J is TRBJ1-5 and V is TRBV28; D gene ambiguous. Between the trimmed V and J ends, which lost 2 bases and 6 bases, there was a span of 5 bases. The CDR3 loop spans 12 amino acids. Germline loops: CDR1 MDHEN, CDR2 SYDVKM. The CDR3 DNA is TGTGCCAGCAGTTTAATTCGTCAGCCCCAGCATTTT. Translating gives CASSLIRQPQHF.

The chain carries TRBV7-6 and TRBJ2-1, with D perhaps TRBD2 (6 bases). Trimming pared 5 bases from V and 0 bases from J, leaving 20 bases between. The CDR3 has 18 amino acids. Germline V gene sequence: CDR1 SGHVS, CDR2 FNYEAQ. This chain's CDR3 is CASSTRPFAGGSYNEQFF. The CDR3 coding sequence is TGTGCCAGCAGCACCCGTCCCTTCGCCGGGGGCTCCTACAATGAGCAGTTCTTC.

This clone appeared a single time. The chain has TRBV19 and TRBJ1-1, with D tentatively TRBD1 (6 bases). Germline CDR1 and CDR2: LNHDA and SQIVND (reference sequence). CDR3 size: 15 residues. Trimming left V 5 bases short and J 1 base short, with 14 bases between. CDR3 DNA: TGTGCCAGTAGTCCCCAGGGGAGTGGGAACACTGAAGCTTTCTTT. It codes for CASSPQGSGNTEAFF.

This chain links TRBV14 with TRBJ1-6; the D is unclear. The germline CDR1 and CDR2 sequences are SGHDN and FVKESK. Trimming took off 0 bases at V and 8 bases at J, with 8 bases between the two ends. The length of the CDR3 is 14 residues. CDR3 loop: CASSQESTHSPLHF. CDR3 sequence (DNA): TGTGCCAGCAGCCAAGAGTCGACTCATTCACCCCTCCACTTT.

CDR3 sequence: CAWTPGNQETQYF. DNA for the CDR3: TGTGCCTGGACCCCCGGGAACCAAGAGACCCAGTACTTC. The chain has TRBV30 and TRBJ2-5, with D possibly being TRBD2 (5 bases). The CDR3 length is 13 residues. With 4 bases removed from V and 0 bases from J, the gap between germline ends came to 9 bases. Germline loops: CDR1 GTSNPN, CDR2 SVGIG (reference sequence).

The J gene is TRBJ1-3, the V gene TRBV5-1; 8 nucleotides agree with TRBD1. J was trimmed by 4 bases and V by 7 bases; bases with no gene match: 10. The CDR3 extends over 15 amino acids. From germline, CDR1 is SGHRS and CDR2 YFSETQ. DNA of the CDR3: TGCGCCAGCTCCCCGACAGGGGAGGTCGGAAACACCATATATTTT. Protein product: CASSPTGEVGNTIYF. Using reference TRBV5-1 and TRBJ1-3 for the parts outside the CDR3, the full variable domain is KAGVTQTPRYLIKTRGQQVTLSCSPISGHRSVSWYQQTPGQGLQFLFEYFSETQRNKGNFPGRFSGRQFSNSRSEMNVSTLELGDSALYLCASSPTGEVGNTIYFGEGSWLTVV.

V usage is TRBV28 and J usage is TRBJ2-7, with a tentative D call TRBD1 (6 bases). With 2 bases removed from V and 4 bases from J, the gap between germline ends came to 12 bases. The CDR3 is 14 amino acids. CDR1 and CDR2 (germline): MDHEN, SYDVKM. CDR3 in amino acids: CASSLGQSSYEQYF. CDR3 sequence (DNA): TGTGCCAGCAGTTTAGGACAGTCTTCTTACGAGCAGTACTTC.

This clone appeared a few times. The rearrangement joins TRBV9 to TRBJ2-5; TRBD1 matches at 7 bases. The CDR3 runs to 14 residues. Germline assignment: CDR1 SGDLS and CDR2 YYNGEE. J gave up 2 bases and V 1 base, and 2 bases lay outside the gene matches. The CDR3 loop reads CASSVRGQQETQYF. Here the CDR3 DNA reads TGTGCCAGCAGCGTAAGGGGACAGCAAGAGACCCAGTACTTC.

The chain couples TRBV3-1 (or the pseudogene TRBV3-2) to TRBJ2-7; 7 nucleotides line up with TRBD2. Germline loops: CDR1 LGHDT, CDR2 YNNKEL (reference sequence). The V segment lost 0 bases and the J segment 2 bases; nucleotides outside the gene matches: 10. This CDR3 is 17 amino acids long. This CDR3 reads CASSQDGTSAFAYEQYF. The CDR3 bases are TGTGCCAGCAGCCAAGATGGTACTAGCGCCTTTGCCTACGAGCAGTACTTC.

The gene calls are TRBV28 and TRBJ2-1; TRBD2 is a possible D gene (6 bases). Germline values: CDR1 MDHEN, CDR2 SYDVKM. CDR3 length equals 12 residues. Trimming pared 2 bases from V and 10 bases from J, leaving 9 bases between. The CDR3 spells CASSLSSGEQFF. CDR3 nucleotides: TGTGCCAGCAGTTTAAGTAGCGGCGAGCAGTTCTTC.

V and J are TRBV5-1 and TRBJ1-2, with a tentative D call TRBD1 (5 bases). The CDR3 is 15 residues long. V shed 2 bases and J shed 5 bases, with 16 bases lying between them. The germline CDR1 and CDR2 sequences are SGHRS and YFSETQ. The CDR3 DNA follows: TGCGCCAGCAGCTTCGATGCCCCCTCAGGGTATGGCTACACCTTC. Its protein is CASSFDAPSGYGYTF.

The CDR3 reads CASSPDGSGRAFEQYF. The CDR3 region has the DNA TGTGCCAGCAGCCCAGACGGGAGCGGGAGGGCCTTCGAGCAGTACTTC. The chain uses TRBV7-3 and TRBJ2-7; 10 bases are a match to TRBD2. The CDR3 sequence is 16 residues long. Trimming at V came to 5 bases and at J to 6 bases, leaving 13 bases not matched to a gene. CDR1 and CDR2 from the germline V gene are SGHTA and FQGTGA. The variable domain in full, with the rest retrieved from reference TRBV7-3 and TRBJ2-7, is GAGVSQTPSNKVTEKGKYVELRCDPISGHTALYWYRQSLGQGPEFLIYFQGTGAADDSGLPNDRFFAVRPEGSVSTLKIQRTERGDSAVYLCASSPDGSGRAFEQYFGPGTRLTVT.

V and J are TRBV3-1 (or the pseudogene TRBV3-2) and TRBJ1-1; D unresolved. CDR3 length equals 14 residues. Germline CDR1 is LGHDT and CDR2 is YNNKEL (reference sequence). Trimming left V 3 bases short and J 5 bases short, with 13 bases between. This chain's CDR3 is CASSHRASGTEAFF. The CDR3, as DNA: TGTGCCAGCAGCCATCGGGCGTCGGGAACTGAAGCTTTCTTT.

CDR3 residues: CASSYMEANQPQHF. The CDR3 DNA follows: TGTGCCAGCAGTTACATGGAGGCCAATCAGCCCCAGCATTTT. The V gene is TRBV6-6, the J gene TRBJ1-5, with D hard to call. The CDR3 contains 14 residues. Germline loops: CDR1 MNHNY, CDR2 SVGAGI (reference sequence). V lost 2 bases and J 3 bases, leaving 8 bases between the germline ends.

V and J are TRBV27 and TRBJ2-1, with TRBD2 identical over 9 bases. The V segment lost 11 bases and the J segment 9 bases; nucleotides outside the gene matches: 11. There are 13 residues in the CDR3. CDR1 and CDR2 from the germline V gene are MNHEY and SMNVEV (reference sequence). CDR3 sequence: CAAGGVPAPEQFF. The CDR3 DNA follows: TGTGCCGCGGGGGGGGTACCGGCGCCTGAGCAGTTCTTC.

The chain has TRBV6-5 and TRBJ2-7, with 10 bases matching TRBD1. From germline, CDR1 is MNHEY and CDR2 SVGAGI. After removal of 5 bases from V and 5 bases from J, the junction contained 9 bases not matched to a gene. The CDR3 covers 15 residues. CDR3 in amino acids: CASSPFGTGANEQYF. The CDR3 DNA reads as TGTGCCAGCAGTCCCTTCGGGACAGGGGCCAACGAGCAGTACTTC.

The rearrangement uses TRBV4-1 and TRBJ1-2; D possibly corresponds to TRBD1 (5 bases). Trimming removed 0 bases from V and 3 bases from J, with 11 bases in between. Germline lookup yields CDR1 MGHRA and CDR2 YSYEKL. The CDR3 runs to 15 residues. CDR3 amino acids: CASSQEWGRDYGYTF. CDR3 nucleotides: TGCGCCAGCAGCCAAGAATGGGGCAGGGACTATGGCTACACCTTC.